The 27 T cell receptor beta chains below all came from one sample that was sequenced in a study of blood T cell repertoires in COVID-19. Only in-frame clones appear in the TCRdb table, and some are missing; sequencing was by immunoSEQ multiplex PCR. The sample records roughly 41,000 clones, about 88% being singletons. The sequenced material came from peripheral blood. The source is a man aged 55 to 70 with active COVID-19.

This clone showed up just a few times. This chain joins TRBV18 and TRBJ2-7, with 9 positions matching TRBD1. The CDR3 totals 15 residues. Trimming at V came to 3 bases and at J to 1 base, leaving 4 bases not matched to a gene. In germline, CDR1 is KGHSH, CDR2 LQKENI. The chain's CDR3 is CASSPSGTGSYEQYF. Written as DNA, the CDR3 is TGTGCCAGCTCACCGTCCGGGACAGGGTCCTACGAGCAGTACTTC.

The chain is built from TRBV18 and TRBJ2-5; the D is unclear. There are 16 residues in the CDR3. V shed 3 bases and J shed 0 bases, with 14 bases lying between them. Germline V gives CDR1 KGHSH, CDR2 LQKENI. CDR3 DNA: TGTGCCAGCTCACCCACCTTTGGCCAGGACCAAGAGACCCAGTACTTC. Translating it yields CASSPTFGQDQETQYF.

J is TRBJ2-7 and V is TRBV10-3; no reliable D call. Trimming took off 0 bases at V and 7 bases at J, with 4 bases between the two ends. The CDR3 length is 11 residues. Germline V gene sequence: CDR1 ENHRY, CDR2 SYGVKD. The CDR3, as DNA: TGTGCCATCAGTGAGTCTTCGGAGCAGTACTTC. Residues: CAISESSEQYF.

The chain uses TRBV2 and TRBJ2-6; TRBD1 matches at 12 bases. The length of the CDR3 is 15 residues. V trimming: 10 bases; J trimming: 10 bases; junction bases outside the gene matches: 11. Germline V CDR1 and CDR2: SNHLY, FYNNEI. This chain's CDR3 is CATSTGTGGYNVLTF. In DNA form, the CDR3 reads TGTGCCACCTCTACCGGGACAGGGGGCTATAACGTCCTGACTTTC.

This clone came up once. This chain links TRBV3-1 (or the pseudogene TRBV3-2) with TRBJ2-4, with 10 bases identical to TRBD2. CDR1 and CDR2 from the germline V gene are LGHDT and YNNKEL (reference sequence). V lost 2 bases to trimming and J lost 4 bases; unmatched junction nucleotides: 8. The CDR3 contains 17 residues. The CDR3 nucleotides read TGTGCCAGCAGCCAAACCGGACTAGCGGACTCAAAAAACATTCAGTACTTC. Translated, it gives CASSQTGLADSKNIQYF.

The V gene is TRBV7-9, the J gene TRBJ2-7; TRBD1 matches at 8 bases. The CDR3 runs to 15 residues. Per the germline V gene, CDR1 is SEHNR and CDR2 is FQNEAQ (reference sequence). Losses at the gene ends were 3 bases for V and 7 bases for J; bases not matched to a gene: 11. The CDR3 region has the DNA TGTGCCAGCAGCTTGGGTACCGGGACAGGTGGGGAGCAGTACTTC. Protein product: CASSLGTGTGGEQYF.

This chain uses TRBV19 with TRBJ1-5; 10 positions match TRBD1. V trimming: 5 bases; J trimming: 6 bases; junction bases outside the gene matches: 4. Germline assignment: CDR1 LNHDA and CDR2 SQIVND (reference sequence). This CDR3 comprises 14 residues. CDR3 nucleotides: TGTGCCAGTAGTCGGGGACAGGGGAGTCAGCCCCAGCATTTT. Translated, it gives CASSRGQGSQPQHF.

This clone came up once. V and J are TRBV5-1 and TRBJ2-2; no definite D call. V was clipped by 3 bases and J by 6 bases, with 15 bases between them. The CDR3 totals 15 residues. Germline CDR1 is SGHRS and CDR2 is YFSETQ. The CDR3 nucleotides are TGCGCCAGCAGCTCGGCGTGGAGTGAGGCCGGGGAGCTGTTTTTT. Translating gives CASSSAWSEAGELFF.

V and J are TRBV27 and TRBJ1-2; no reliable D call. Germline V CDR1 and CDR2: MNHEY, SMNVEV (reference sequence). The CDR3 has 14 amino acids. V was cut by 0 bases and J by 8 bases, with 13 bases left in between. DNA of the CDR3: TGTGCCAGCAGTTTATCGGGTCCAGGCGAGGGCTACACCTTC. It yields the protein CASSLSGPGEGYTF.

The genes are TRBV5-1 and TRBJ2-7; 9 nucleotides align to TRBD1. The germline V gene encodes CDR1 SGHRS and CDR2 YFSETQ. The V segment lost 4 bases and the J segment 4 bases; nucleotides outside the gene matches: 9. The CDR3 is 15 residues long. CDR3 bases: TGCGCCAGCAGCCTTATACAGGGGGCTTGGTACGAGCAGTACTTC. It yields the protein CASSLIQGAWYEQYF.

The chain joins TRBV6-5 to TRBJ2-7; perhaps TRBD1 as D (5 bases). CDR3 length: 14 residues. CDR1 is MNHEY, CDR2 SVGAGI, per germline. V was trimmed by 4 bases and J by 1 base, leaving 11 bases between them. CDR3 DNA: TGTGCCAGCAGTTCTTTAGGGGCGTCCTACGAGCAGTACTTC. Translating it yields CASSSLGASYEQYF.

The rearrangement joins TRBV9 to TRBJ2-7; TRBD2 might be the D (6 bases). This CDR3 is built from 15 residues. Between the trimmed V and J ends, which lost 1 base and 7 bases, there was a span of 18 bases. Germline V gene data show CDR1 as SGDLS and CDR2 as YYNGEE. CDR3 in DNA: TGTGCCAGCAGCGTATCGGCGGAGGGCGGTAGGGAGCAGTACTTC. Its protein is CASSVSAEGGREQYF.

This clone is a singleton in its sample. The rearrangement uses TRBV2 and TRBJ2-5, with a possible D match to TRBD2 (5 bases). Trimming removed 3 bases at V and 5 bases at J, with 13 bases between. Germline-derived CDR1 and CDR2 are SNHLY and FYNNEI. This CDR3 contains 14 residues. The CDR3 nucleotides read TGTGCCAGCAGTGATAGGGTTTCGGGGGAGACCCAGTACTTC. It is translated as CASSDRVSGETQYF.

V usage is TRBV10-3 and J usage is TRBJ2-3, with a tentative D call TRBD1 (6 bases). V lost 8 bases and J 3 bases, leaving 15 bases between the germline ends. The CDR3 consists of 14 residues. CDR1 is ENHRY and CDR2 is SYGVKD in the germline V gene. Written as DNA, the CDR3 is TGTGCCATCGGTGGGCAGGGGCGGACAGATACGCAGTATTTT. Protein product: CAIGGQGRTDTQYF.

The chain employs TRBV6-5 and TRBJ2-7, with a possible D match to TRBD1 (5 bases). The CDR3 contains 12 residues. Germline loops: CDR1 MNHEY, CDR2 SVGAGI. Deletions cut 5 bases from V and 1 base from J, with 6 bases between. The CDR3 protein is CASSPGSYEQYF. CDR3 in DNA: TGTGCCAGCAGTCCAGGGTCCTACGAGCAGTACTTC.

This chain connects TRBV19 to TRBJ1-6; D unresolved. The CDR3 is 16 amino acids. V was clipped by 0 bases and J by 13 bases, with 19 bases between them. The V gene's germline CDR1 is LNHDA and CDR2 SQIVND (reference sequence). CDR3 protein: CASSIDQTGFLSPLHF. In DNA, the CDR3 is TGTGCCAGTAGTATAGATCAAACCGGGTTCCTTTCGCCCCTCCACTTT.

The chain combines TRBV4-2 with TRBJ1-1, with TRBD1 as a possible D gene (5 bases). V was cut by 6 bases and J by 0 bases, with 14 bases left in between. Germline CDR1 and CDR2: LGHNA and YNFKEQ. This CDR3 spans 15 amino acids. The CDR3 region is CASSSLRGMNTEAFF. In nucleotides, the CDR3 is TGTGCCAGCAGTTCCCTAAGGGGTATGAACACTGAAGCTTTCTTT.

This clone came up a few times. This chain joins TRBV9 and TRBJ1-2, with 8 bases aligning to TRBD1. Trimming at V came to 0 bases and at J to 8 bases, leaving 6 bases not matched to a gene. Germline V gene lookup returns CDR1 SGDLS and CDR2 YYNGEE. The CDR3 covers 14 residues. CDR3 residues: CASSVAGGSGGYTF. As DNA, the CDR3 is TGTGCCAGCAGCGTAGCAGGGGGCTCGGGAGGCTACACCTTC.

V is TRBV7-2 and J is TRBJ2-5; 7 bases match TRBD1. The J segment lost 7 bases and the V segment lost 4 bases, leaving 21 bases of the junction unmatched. The CDR3 contains 18 residues. Germline loops: CDR1 SGHTA, CDR2 FQGNSA. CDR3 coding DNA: TGTGCCAGCAGCTCTCCCCGGTCGAGGCAGGGGGACGGTGGGACCCAGTACTTC. Translated: CASSSPRSRQGDGGTQYF.

This chain joins TRBV19 and TRBJ1-2, with D perhaps TRBD1 (5 bases). Per the germline V gene, CDR1 is LNHDA and CDR2 is SQIVND (reference sequence). V was cut by 3 bases and J by 6 bases, with 17 bases left in between. This CDR3 is 15 amino acids long. CDR3 amino acids: CASSMAAGNSHGYTF. CDR3 sequence (DNA): TGTGCCAGTAGTATGGCGGCAGGGAATAGCCATGGCTACACCTTC.

In the case of this clone: This sample also contains other DNA sequences that code for the same CDR3. This chain connects TRBV5-6 to TRBJ2-7; 8 positions agree with TRBD2. Germline V gives CDR1 SGHDT, CDR2 YYEEEE. The CDR3 sequence is 14 residues long. The V segment lost 2 bases and the J segment 3 bases; nucleotides outside the gene matches: 4. CDR3 sequence (DNA): TGTGCCAGCAGCTTAACTAGCGGTTACTACGAGCAGTACTTC. This translates into CASSLTSGYYEQYF.

The rearrangement joins TRBV4-2 to TRBJ2-7; D unresolved. Germline CDR1 reads LGHNA; CDR2 reads YNFKEQ. The CDR3 runs to 14 residues. V gave up 2 bases and J gave up 3 bases, with 11 bases separating them. CDR3 sequence (DNA): TGTGCCAGCAGCCAACTTGATAGTGGCTACGAGCAGTACTTC. Translated: CASSQLDSGYEQYF.

The V gene is TRBV6-5, the J gene TRBJ1-2, with 7 positions matching TRBD1. CDR3 size: 13 residues. J lost 3 bases, V lost 5 bases, and 3 bases had no gene match. CDR1 MNHEY and CDR2 SVGAGI come from the germline V gene. The CDR3 DNA is TGTGCCAGCAGTCGGACAGGTGACTATGGCTACACCTTC. Amino acid sequence: CASSRTGDYGYTF.

This chain links TRBV5-1 with TRBJ2-2; 9 bases are a match to TRBD1. With V trimmed by 7 bases and J by 6 bases, 7 bases remained unmatched. Germline V CDR1 and CDR2: SGHRS, YFSETQ. The CDR3 is 14 amino acids. Here the CDR3 DNA reads TGCGCCAGCCTGGGACAGGGAAACCCCGGGGAGCTGTTTTTT. Its protein product is CASLGQGNPGELFF.

This clone was counted once. The CDR3 spells CASSLESILTQYF. In DNA form, the CDR3 reads TGTGCCAGCAGCTTGGAAAGCATCTTAACCCAGTACTTC. The chain carries TRBV5-5 and TRBJ2-5; D is unclear. Germline loops: CDR1 SGHKS, CDR2 YYEKEE (reference sequence). Trimming stripped 0 bases from V and 8 bases from J, with 11 bases between. CDR3 size: 13 residues.

The CDR3 DNA reads as TGCGCCAGCAGTGAGTCCCAGTATAATGAGCAGTTCTTC. This gives the protein CASSESQYNEQFF. The genes are TRBV10-2 and TRBJ2-1; the D is unclear. This CDR3 has 13 amino acids. Germline V CDR1 and CDR2: WSHSY, SAAADI. Trimming pared 0 bases from V and 7 bases from J, leaving 7 bases between.

The chain employs TRBV9 and TRBJ2-3; D perhaps matches TRBD2 (7 bases). This CDR3 comprises 16 residues. Germline V lookup: CDR1 SGDLS, CDR2 YYNGEE. V was pared by 0 bases and J by 3 bases, with 14 bases between. Written as DNA, the CDR3 is TGTGCCAGCAGCGTAGTAGATAGGGGGGGAACAGATACGCAGTATTTT. Amino acids: CASSVVDRGGTDTQYF.